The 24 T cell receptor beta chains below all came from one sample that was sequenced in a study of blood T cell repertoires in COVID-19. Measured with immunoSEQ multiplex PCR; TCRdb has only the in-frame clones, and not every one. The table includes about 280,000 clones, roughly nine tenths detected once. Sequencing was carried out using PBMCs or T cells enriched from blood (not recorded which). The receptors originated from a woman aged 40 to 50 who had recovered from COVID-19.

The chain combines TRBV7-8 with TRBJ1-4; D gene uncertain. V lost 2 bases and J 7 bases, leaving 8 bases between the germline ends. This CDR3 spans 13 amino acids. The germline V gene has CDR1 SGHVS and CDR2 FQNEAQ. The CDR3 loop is CASSLNLAEKLFF. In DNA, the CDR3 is TGTGCCAGCAGCTTAAACCTGGCTGAAAAACTGTTTTTT.

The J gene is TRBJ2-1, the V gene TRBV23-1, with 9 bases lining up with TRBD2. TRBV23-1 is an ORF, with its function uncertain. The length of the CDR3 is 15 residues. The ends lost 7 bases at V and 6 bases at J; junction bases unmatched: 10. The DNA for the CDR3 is TGCGCCAGCAACCCGGGTAGCGGGAGCTTCAATGAGCAGTTCTTC. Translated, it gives CASNPGSGSFNEQFF.

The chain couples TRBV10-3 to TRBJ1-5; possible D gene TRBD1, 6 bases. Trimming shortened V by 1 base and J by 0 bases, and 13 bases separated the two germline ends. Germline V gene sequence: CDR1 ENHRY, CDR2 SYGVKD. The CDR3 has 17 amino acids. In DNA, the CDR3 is TGTGCCATCAGTGAGTACGGGCAGGGGCCTAGCAATCAGCCCCAGCATTTT. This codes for CAISEYGQGPSNQPQHF.

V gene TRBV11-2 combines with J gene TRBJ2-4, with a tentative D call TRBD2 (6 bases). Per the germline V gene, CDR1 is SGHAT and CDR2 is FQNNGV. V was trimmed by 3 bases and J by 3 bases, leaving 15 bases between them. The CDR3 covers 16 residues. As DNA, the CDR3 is TGTGCCAGCAGCTTTGAGCGGAGCGGGCTCAAAAACATTCAGTACTTC. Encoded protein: CASSFERSGLKNIQYF.

CDR3 sequence (DNA): TGCGCCAGCAGTCAACGGCGGGGTGAGCAGTTCTTC. Translating it yields CASSQRRGEQFF. The V gene is TRBV23-1, the J gene TRBJ2-1; maybe TRBD2 (6 bases). TRBV23-1 is given ORF status, its function remaining uncertain. The CDR3 sequence is 12 residues long. Trimming removed 2 bases at V and 9 bases at J, with 8 bases between.

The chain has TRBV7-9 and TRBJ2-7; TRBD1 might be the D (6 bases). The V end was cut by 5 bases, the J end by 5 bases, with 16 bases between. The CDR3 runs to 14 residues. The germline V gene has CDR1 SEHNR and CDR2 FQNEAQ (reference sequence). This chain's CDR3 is CASSRHRVEDEQYF. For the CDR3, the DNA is TGTGCCAGCAGCCGTCACAGGGTTGAGGACGAGCAGTACTTC.

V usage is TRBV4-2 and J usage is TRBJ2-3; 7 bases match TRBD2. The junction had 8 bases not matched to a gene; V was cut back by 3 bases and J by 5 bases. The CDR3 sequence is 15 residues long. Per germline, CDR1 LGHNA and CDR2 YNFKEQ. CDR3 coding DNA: TGTGCCAGCAGCCAGGAGGGTTGGGAGGGAGATACGCAGTATTTT. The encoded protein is CASSQEGWEGDTQYF.

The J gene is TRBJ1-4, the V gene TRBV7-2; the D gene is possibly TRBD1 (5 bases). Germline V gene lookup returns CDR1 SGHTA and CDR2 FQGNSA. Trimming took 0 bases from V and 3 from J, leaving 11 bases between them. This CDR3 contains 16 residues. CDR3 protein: CASSLAIGGPNEKLFF. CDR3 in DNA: TGTGCCAGCAGCTTAGCAATCGGGGGACCTAATGAAAAACTGTTTTTT.

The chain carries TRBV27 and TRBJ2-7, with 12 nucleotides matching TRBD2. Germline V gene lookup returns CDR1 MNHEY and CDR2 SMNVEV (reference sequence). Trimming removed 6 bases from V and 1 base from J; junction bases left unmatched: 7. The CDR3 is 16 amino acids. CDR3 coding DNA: TGTGCCAGCAGGCGGTCTAGCGGGAGGGATTCCTACGAGCAGTACTTC. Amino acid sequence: CASRRSSGRDSYEQYF.

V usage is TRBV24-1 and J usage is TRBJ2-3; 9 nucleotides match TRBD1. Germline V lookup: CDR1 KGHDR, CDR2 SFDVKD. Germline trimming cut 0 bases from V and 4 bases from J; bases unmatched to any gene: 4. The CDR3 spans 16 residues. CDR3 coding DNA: TGTGCCACCAGTGATTTGAGGGACAGGGTGGCAGATACGCAGTATTTT. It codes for CATSDLRDRVADTQYF.

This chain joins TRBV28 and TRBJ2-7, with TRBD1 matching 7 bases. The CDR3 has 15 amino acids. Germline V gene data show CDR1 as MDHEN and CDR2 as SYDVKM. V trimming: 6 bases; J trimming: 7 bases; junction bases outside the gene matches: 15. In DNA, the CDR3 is TGTGCCAGCAGGGCTTGGGGGCAGGGGGTAAGGGAGCAGTACTTC. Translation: CASRAWGQGVREQYF.

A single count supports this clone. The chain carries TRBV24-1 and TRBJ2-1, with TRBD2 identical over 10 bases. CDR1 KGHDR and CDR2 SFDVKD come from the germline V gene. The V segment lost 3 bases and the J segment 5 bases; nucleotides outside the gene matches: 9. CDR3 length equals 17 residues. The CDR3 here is CATSDRSGRAGDNEQFF. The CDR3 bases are TGTGCCACCAGTGATCGAAGCGGGAGGGCCGGGGACAATGAGCAGTTCTTC.

CDR3 loop: CASSWGLAGAETQYF. CDR3 coding DNA: TGTGCCAGCAGTTGGGGACTAGCGGGAGCAGAGACCCAGTACTTC. This chain connects TRBV6-1 to TRBJ2-5, with TRBD2 matching 14 bases. V lost 5 bases, J lost 4 bases, and 3 bases stayed unmatched. Germline CDR1 and CDR2: MNHNS and SASEGT. The CDR3 is 15 amino acids.

The CDR3 bases are TGTGCCAGCAGCTTAGTATACTCTACTGAAGCTTTCTTT. Amino acid sequence: CASSLVYSTEAFF. The chain carries TRBV7-9 and TRBJ1-1; D is undetermined. V lost 1 base to trimming and J lost 5 bases, with 8 bases between them. The CDR3 extends over 13 amino acids. In germline, CDR1 is SEHNR, CDR2 FQNEAQ (reference sequence). Variable domain in full (rest from reference TRBV7-9 and TRBJ1-1): DTGVSQNPRHKITKRGQNVTFRCDPISEHNRLYWYRQTLGQGPEFLTYFQNEAQLEKSRLLSDRFSAERPKGSFSTLEIQRTEQGDSAMYLCASSLVYSTEAFFGQGTRLTVV.

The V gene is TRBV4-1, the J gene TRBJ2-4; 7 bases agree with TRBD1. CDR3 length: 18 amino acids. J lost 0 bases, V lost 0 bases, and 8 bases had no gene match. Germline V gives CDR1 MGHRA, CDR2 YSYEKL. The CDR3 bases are TGCGCCAGCAGCCAAGATCAGAGACAGGGCCCAGCCAAAAACATTCAGTACTTC. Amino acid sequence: CASSQDQRQGPAKNIQYF.

Here the CDR3 reads CASRGEGAKTEAFF. As DNA, the CDR3 is TGTGCCAGCAGGGGAGAGGGGGCAAAGACTGAAGCTTTCTTT. The chain combines TRBV25-1 with TRBJ1-1; 7 positions agree with TRBD1. This CDR3 comprises 14 residues. Germline CDR1 is MGHDK and CDR2 is SYGVNS. After removal of 6 bases from V and 5 bases from J, the junction contained 9 bases not matched to a gene.

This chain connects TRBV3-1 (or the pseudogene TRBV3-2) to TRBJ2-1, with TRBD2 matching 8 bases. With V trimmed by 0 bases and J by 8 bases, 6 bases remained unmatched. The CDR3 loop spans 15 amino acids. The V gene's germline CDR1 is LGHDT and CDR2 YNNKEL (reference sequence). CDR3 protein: CASSQDWRGVDEQFF. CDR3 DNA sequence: TGTGCCAGCAGCCAAGATTGGCGGGGGGTGGATGAGCAGTTCTTC.

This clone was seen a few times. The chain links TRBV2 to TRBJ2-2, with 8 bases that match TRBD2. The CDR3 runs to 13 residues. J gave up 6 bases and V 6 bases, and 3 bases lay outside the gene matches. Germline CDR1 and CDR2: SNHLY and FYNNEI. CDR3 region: CASRQRESGELFF. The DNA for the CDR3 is TGTGCCAGCAGGCAGCGGGAGTCCGGGGAGCTGTTTTTT.

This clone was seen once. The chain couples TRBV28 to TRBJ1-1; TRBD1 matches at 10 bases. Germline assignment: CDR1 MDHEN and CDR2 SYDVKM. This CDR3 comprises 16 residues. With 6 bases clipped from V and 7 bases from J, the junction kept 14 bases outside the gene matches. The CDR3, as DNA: TGTGCCAGCAGGAACCCGGGACAGGGGCCGCTTAGTGAAGCTTTCTTT. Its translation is CASRNPGQGPLSEAFF.

CDR3 loop: CASSQDATGGYSGNTIYF. The CDR3 DNA reads TGCGCCAGCAGCCAAGACGCGACAGGGGGCTACTCTGGAAACACCATATATTTT. The genes are TRBV4-3 and TRBJ1-3; 10 bases align to TRBD1. The ends lost 0 bases at V and 0 bases at J; junction bases unmatched: 5. Per germline, CDR1 LGHNA and CDR2 YSLEER. CDR3 length: 18 amino acids.

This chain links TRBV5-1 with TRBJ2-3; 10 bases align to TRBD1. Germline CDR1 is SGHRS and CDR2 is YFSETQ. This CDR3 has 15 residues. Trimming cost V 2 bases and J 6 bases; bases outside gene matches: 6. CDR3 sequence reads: CASSFRTGGGDTQYF. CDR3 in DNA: TGCGCCAGCAGCTTCCGGACAGGGGGTGGTGATACGCAGTATTTT.

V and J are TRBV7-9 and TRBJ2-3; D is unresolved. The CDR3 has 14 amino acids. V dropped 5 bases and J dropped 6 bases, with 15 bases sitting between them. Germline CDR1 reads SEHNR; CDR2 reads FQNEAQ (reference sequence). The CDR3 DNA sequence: TGTGCCAGCAGCCTAACTACCCGGGTGGATACGCAGTATTTT. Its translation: CASSLTTRVDTQYF. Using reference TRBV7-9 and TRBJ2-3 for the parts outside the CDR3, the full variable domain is DTGVSQNPRHKITKRGQNVTFRCDPISEHNRLYWYRQTLGQGPEFLTYFQNEAQLEKSRLLSDRFSAERPKGSFSTLEIQRTEQGDSAMYLCASSLTTRVDTQYFGPGTRLTVL.

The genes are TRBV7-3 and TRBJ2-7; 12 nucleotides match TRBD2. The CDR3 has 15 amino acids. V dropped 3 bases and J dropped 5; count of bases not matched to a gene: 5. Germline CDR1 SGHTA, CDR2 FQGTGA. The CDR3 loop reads CASSFLAGGLHEQYF. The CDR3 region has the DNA TGTGCCAGCAGCTTCCTAGCGGGAGGGCTCCACGAGCAGTACTTC.

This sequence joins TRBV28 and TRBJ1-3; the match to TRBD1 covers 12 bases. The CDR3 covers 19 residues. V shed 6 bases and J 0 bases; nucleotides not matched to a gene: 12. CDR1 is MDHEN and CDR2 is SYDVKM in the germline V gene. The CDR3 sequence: CASRRDRGLRISSGNTIYF. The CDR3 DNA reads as TGTGCCAGCAGAAGGGACAGGGGGCTCCGGATTAGCTCTGGAAACACCATATATTTT.